This record covers a single TCR beta chain. No antigen is known for it. The source of the sample is a study of OX40 agonist ivuxolimab in advanced cancers. Whole-study context: The study reported partial responses in three patients: one hepatocellular carcinoma, two cutaneous melanoma. Study conclusions and caveats: The specificity for antigen of the expanded peripheral T cells was not determined. In the 0.1-3.0 mg/kg groups, partial responders showed among the lowest expansion.

Germline V gives CDR1 LNHNV, CDR2 YYDKDF (reference sequence). Trimming at V came to 0 bases and at J to 7 bases, leaving 8 bases not matched to a gene. This CDR3 spans 15 amino acids. Produced via immunoSEQ multiplex PCR; TCRdb's table is partial and in-frame only. Altogether tens of thousands of clones are present, around 77% being singletons, with the ten largest covering about 3%. V is TRBV15 and J is TRBJ2-7; 8 positions agree with TRBD2. The sample was CD4+ or CD8+ T cells sorted from blood, taken in a trial of the OX40 agonist ivuxolimab. This TCR was sampled from an adult with an advanced solid tumor such as melanoma, head and neck, liver or kidney cancer. The chain's CDR3 is CATSRDSAGVLEQYF. For the CDR3, the DNA is TGTGCCACCAGCAGAGATTCAGCGGGAGTTCTTGAGCAGTACTTC.